This TCR beta chain emerged from a study of blood T cell repertoires in COVID-19. Recovered status applied to Cohort 3 donors who had two consecutive negative PCRs. It also applied to those with clearance or with symptom resolution. This CDR3 has 12 amino acids. V lost 4 bases to trimming and J lost 8 bases, with 9 bases between them. CDR1 and CDR2 from the germline V gene are LNHDA and SQIVND (reference sequence). Libraries were prepared by immunoSEQ multiplex PCR; TCRdb keeps only in-frame clonotypes and omits some of them. The sample lists about 270,000 clones; nearly 90% were seen once. Sequenced input: PBMCs or T cells enriched from blood (not recorded which). This chain connects TRBV19 to TRBJ2-1, with D uncertain. This sequence originates from a woman aged 25-40 years who had recovered from COVID-19. CDR3 sequence: CASSKGAYEQFF. The CDR3 nucleotides are TGTGCCAGTAGTAAAGGAGCCTATGAGCAGTTCTTC.